This T cell receptor (beta chain) was captured by sequencing in a study of somatic mutations in cytotoxic T cells in rheumatoid arthritis. Libraries were prepared by immunoSEQ multiplex PCR; TCRdb keeps only in-frame clonotypes and omits some of them. The repertoire has about 25,000 clones, nearly 75% of them found once; the top ten carry more than 7.5%. Germline assignment: CDR1 MNHEY and CDR2 SVGAGI. V lost 10 bases and J lost 5, with 23 bases in between. There are 15 residues in the CDR3. The rearrangement uses TRBV6-5 and TRBJ2-5; D may match TRBD1 or TRBD2 (6 bases each). The material sequenced was CD8+ T cells sorted from blood. The receptor was isolated from a woman aged 18-35 years in good health. The CDR3 reads CATVDRYRAGETQYF. Written as DNA, the CDR3 is TGTGCCACCGTCGATAGATACAGGGCGGGGGAGACCCAGTACTTC.